This TCR beta chain was captured in a study of shared clonotypes between healthy human individuals. About the study: CD4 naive and CD4 memory each took three plates per donor, while CD8 naive took two and CD8 memory one.

The healthy adult donors were HIV-negative and reported no recent acute infections or vaccinations. Evenly divided among several immunoSEQ plates was the genomic DNA of each subset. The authors' processing: Sequence data from immunoSEQ were junction-only and lacked quality scores; consequently, filtering differed. TCRdb's table, derived via immunoSEQ multiplex PCR, lists solely in-frame clones and lacks some. V and J calls plus clone size are reproduced from that table; the DNA served to infer D and trimming. This sample yields about 1.5 million clones, of which under 99% are seen a single time; about 0.45% belongs to the top ten. Trimming took 4 bases from V and 6 from J, leaving 15 bases between them. The CDR3 is 15 amino acids. CDR1 is ENHRY, CDR2 SYGVKD, per germline.

V gene TRBV10-3 combines with J gene TRBJ2-2, with D perhaps given as TRBD1 or TRBD2 (5 bases each). The TCR sequence derives from a man aged 30 to 39 in good health. What was sequenced was naive CD4+ T cells sorted from blood. The subset was: CD45RA+ positively selected. CDR3 nucleotide sequence: TGTGCCATCAGTGTGGGGGAAAGGGGCCCCGGGGAGCTGTTTTTT. It translates to CAISVGERGPGELFF.